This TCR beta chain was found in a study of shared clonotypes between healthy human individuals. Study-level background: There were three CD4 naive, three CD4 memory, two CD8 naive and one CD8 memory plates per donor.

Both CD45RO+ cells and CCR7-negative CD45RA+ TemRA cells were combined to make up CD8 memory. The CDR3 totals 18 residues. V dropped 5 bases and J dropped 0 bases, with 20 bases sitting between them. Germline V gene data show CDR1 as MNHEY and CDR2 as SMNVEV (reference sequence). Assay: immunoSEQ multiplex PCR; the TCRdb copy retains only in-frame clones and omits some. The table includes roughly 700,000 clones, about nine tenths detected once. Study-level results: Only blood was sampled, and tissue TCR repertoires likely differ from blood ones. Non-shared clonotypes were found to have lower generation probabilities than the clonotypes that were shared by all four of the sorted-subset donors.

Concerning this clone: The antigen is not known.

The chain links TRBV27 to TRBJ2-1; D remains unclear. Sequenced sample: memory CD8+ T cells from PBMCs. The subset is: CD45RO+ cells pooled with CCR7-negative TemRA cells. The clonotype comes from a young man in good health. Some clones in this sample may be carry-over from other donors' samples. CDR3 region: CASSPLIPTAISYNEQFF. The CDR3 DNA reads TGTGCCAGCAGTCCCCTAATCCCGACCGCGATCTCCTACAATGAGCAGTTCTTC.